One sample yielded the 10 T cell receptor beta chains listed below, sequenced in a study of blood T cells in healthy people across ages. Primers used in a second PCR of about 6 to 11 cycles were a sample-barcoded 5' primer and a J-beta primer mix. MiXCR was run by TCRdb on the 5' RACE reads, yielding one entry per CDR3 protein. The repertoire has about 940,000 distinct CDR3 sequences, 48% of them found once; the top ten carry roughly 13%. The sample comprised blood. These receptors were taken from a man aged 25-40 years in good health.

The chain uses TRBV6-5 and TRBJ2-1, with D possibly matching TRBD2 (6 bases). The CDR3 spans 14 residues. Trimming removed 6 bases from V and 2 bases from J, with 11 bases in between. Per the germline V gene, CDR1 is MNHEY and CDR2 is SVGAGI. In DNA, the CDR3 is TGTGCCAGCAGCGATGGGGGGACCTACAATGAGCAGTTCTTC. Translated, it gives CASSDGGTYNEQFF.

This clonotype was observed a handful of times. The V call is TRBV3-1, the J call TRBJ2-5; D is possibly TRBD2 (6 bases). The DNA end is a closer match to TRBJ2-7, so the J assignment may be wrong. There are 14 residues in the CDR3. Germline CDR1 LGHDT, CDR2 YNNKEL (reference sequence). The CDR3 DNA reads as TGTGCCAGCAGCCAACCAGGGCGGGGCTCCGAGCAGTACTTC. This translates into CASSQPGRGSEQYF.

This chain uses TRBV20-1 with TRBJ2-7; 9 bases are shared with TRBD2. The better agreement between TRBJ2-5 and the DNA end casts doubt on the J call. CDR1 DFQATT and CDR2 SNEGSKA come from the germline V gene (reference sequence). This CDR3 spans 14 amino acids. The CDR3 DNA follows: TGCAGTGCTAGGGGAGCGGGGGGATTAGAGACCCAGTACTTC. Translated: CSARGAGGLETQYF.

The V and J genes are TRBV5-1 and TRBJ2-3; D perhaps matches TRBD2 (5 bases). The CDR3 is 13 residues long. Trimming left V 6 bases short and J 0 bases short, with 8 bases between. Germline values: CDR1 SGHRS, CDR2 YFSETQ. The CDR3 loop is CASTGVSTDTQYF. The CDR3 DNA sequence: TGCGCCAGCACCGGGGTGAGCACAGATACGCAGTATTTT.

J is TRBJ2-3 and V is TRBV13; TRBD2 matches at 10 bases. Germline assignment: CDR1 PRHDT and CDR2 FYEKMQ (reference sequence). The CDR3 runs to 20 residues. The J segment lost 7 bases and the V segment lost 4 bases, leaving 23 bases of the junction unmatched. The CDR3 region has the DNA TGTGCCAGCAGCTCCTCATCCCACCTTTCGAGCGGGAGGGCTAGGAATACGCAGTATTTT. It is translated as CASSSSSHLSSGRARNTQYF. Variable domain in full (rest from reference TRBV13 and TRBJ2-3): AAGVIQSPRHLIKEKRETATLKCYPIPRHDTVYWYQQGPGQDPQFLISFYEKMQSDKGSIPDRFSAQQFSDYHSELNMSSLELGDSALYFCASSSSSHLSSGRARNTQYFGPGTRLTVL.

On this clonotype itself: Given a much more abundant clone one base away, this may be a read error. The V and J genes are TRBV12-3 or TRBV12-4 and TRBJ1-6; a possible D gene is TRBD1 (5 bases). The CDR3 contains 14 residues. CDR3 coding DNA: TGTGCCAGCAGTTTGGACCAGGGTAATTCATCCCTCCACTTT. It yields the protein CASSLDQGNSSLHF.

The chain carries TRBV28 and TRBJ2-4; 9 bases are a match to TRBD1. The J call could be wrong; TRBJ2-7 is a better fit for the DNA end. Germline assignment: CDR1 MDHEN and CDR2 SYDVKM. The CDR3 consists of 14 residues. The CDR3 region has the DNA TGTGCCAGCAGAAGACAGGGGGTTTCCTACGAGCAGTACTTC. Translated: CASRRQGVSYEQYF.

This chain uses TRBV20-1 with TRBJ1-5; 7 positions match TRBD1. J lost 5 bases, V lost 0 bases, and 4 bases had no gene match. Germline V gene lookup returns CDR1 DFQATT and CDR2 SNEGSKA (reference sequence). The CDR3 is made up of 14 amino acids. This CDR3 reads CSARDRDSHQPQHF. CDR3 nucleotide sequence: TGCAGTGCTAGAGATCGGGACAGCCATCAGCCCCAGCATTTT.

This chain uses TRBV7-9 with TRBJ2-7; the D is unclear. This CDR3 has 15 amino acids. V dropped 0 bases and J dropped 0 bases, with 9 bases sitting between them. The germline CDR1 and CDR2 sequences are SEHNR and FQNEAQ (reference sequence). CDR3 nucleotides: TGTGCCAGCAGCTTAGCGGGGTCAGTCTCCTACGAGCAGTACTTC. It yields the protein CASSLAGSVSYEQYF.

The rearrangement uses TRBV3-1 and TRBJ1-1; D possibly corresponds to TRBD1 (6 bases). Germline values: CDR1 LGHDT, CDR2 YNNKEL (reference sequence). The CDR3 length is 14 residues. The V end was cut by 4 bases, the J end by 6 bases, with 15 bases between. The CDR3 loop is CASSRPGDLAEAFF. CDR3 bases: TGTGCCAGCAGCCGTCCAGGGGATCTGGCTGAAGCTTTCTTT.